Following are 23 T cell receptor beta chains from one sample sequenced in a study of blood T cell repertoires in COVID-19. Sequencing used immunoSEQ multiplex PCR; TCRdb keeps in-frame clones, though not all of them. The table records 650,000 to 800,000 clones, about 90% of them present only once. Sequencing used peripheral blood. The receptors come from a young woman with acute or convalescent COVID-19.

The chain carries TRBV15 and TRBJ1-4; 7 bases match TRBD1. The CDR3 consists of 16 residues. CDR1 LNHNV and CDR2 YYDKDF come from the germline V gene (reference sequence). After removal of 1 base from V and 8 bases from J, the junction contained 10 bases not matched to a gene. The CDR3 spells CATSRGQQGLREKLFF. CDR3 bases: TGTGCCACCAGCAGAGGCCAACAGGGGTTGAGGGAAAAACTGTTTTTT.

The chain links TRBV20-1 to TRBJ2-7; 8 nucleotides agree with TRBD1. The CDR3 contains 10 residues. Germline V CDR1 and CDR2: DFQATT, SNEGSKA (reference sequence). V was pared by 5 bases and J by 10 bases, with 4 bases of the junction left unmatched. CDR3 in DNA: TGCAGTGCTGGGACAGGTCGTCAGTACTTC. Translation gives CSAGTGRQYF.

The rearrangement joins TRBV4-1 to TRBJ2-7; no clear D. This CDR3 is built from 16 residues. Trimming shortened V by 4 bases and J by 2 bases, and 18 bases separated the two germline ends. Looked up from germline, CDR1 is MGHRA and CDR2 is YSYEKL. Here the CDR3 DNA reads TGCGCCAGCAGCCCTTCTACCTTGGGCTGGGCCTACGAGCAGTACTTC. The encoded protein is CASSPSTLGWAYEQYF.

The chain carries TRBV7-9 and TRBJ1-4; TRBD1 aligns across 9 bases. Per germline, CDR1 SEHNR and CDR2 FQNEAQ (reference sequence). The V gene end was trimmed by 6 bases and the J gene end by 8 bases; junction bases not matched to a gene: 10. The CDR3 length is 15 residues. CDR3 sequence (DNA): TGTGCCAGCAGTCAATCCGGGACAGGGAAGGAAAAACTGTTTTTT. It codes for CASSQSGTGKEKLFF. The entire variable domain, with the rest obtained from reference TRBV7-9 and TRBJ1-4, is as follows: DTGVSQNPRHKITKRGQNVTFRCDPISEHNRLYWYRQTLGQGPEFLTYFQNEAQLEKSRLLSDRFSAERPKGSFSTLEIQRTEQGDSAMYLCASSQSGTGKEKLFFGSGTQLSVL.

The chain combines TRBV28 with TRBJ2-7; D not certain. The CDR3 length is 14 residues. Germline loops: CDR1 MDHEN, CDR2 SYDVKM. Between the trimmed V and J ends, which lost 0 bases and 4 bases, there was a span of 10 bases. The CDR3 nucleotides are TGTGCCAGCAGTTTATGCGTCGAGTGGTACGAGCAGTACTTC. It is translated as CASSLCVEWYEQYF.

The chain is built from TRBV7-9 and TRBJ1-6, with D unclear. Germline V gene lookup returns CDR1 SEHNR and CDR2 FQNEAQ (reference sequence). Trimming removed 1 base from V and 0 bases from J, with 7 bases in between. The CDR3 contains 16 residues. Here the CDR3 DNA reads TGTGCCAGCAGCTTAGATGGGAGCTCCTATAATTCACCCCTCCACTTT. The encoded protein is CASSLDGSSYNSPLHF.

The CDR3 sequence is CASSLDRGGPYGYTF. The CDR3 DNA sequence: TGCGCCAGCAGCTTGGACAGGGGGGGACCCTATGGCTACACCTTC. The chain carries TRBV5-1 and TRBJ1-2, with 8 bases identical to TRBD1. Trimming removed 0 bases from V and 4 bases from J; junction bases left unmatched: 5. CDR1 is SGHRS, CDR2 YFSETQ, per germline. The length of the CDR3 is 15 residues.

The chain uses TRBV14 and TRBJ2-1; a possible D gene is TRBD2 (6 bases). V lost 3 bases and J 1 base, leaving 10 bases between the germline ends. The germline gives CDR1 SGHDN, CDR2 FVKESK. The CDR3 is 15 residues long. The CDR3 DNA reads TGTGCCAGCAGCCAGGCGGGGTTTTCCTACAATGAGCAGTTCTTC. The encoded protein is CASSQAGFSYNEQFF.

The chain links TRBV4-3 to TRBJ2-2; D remains unclear. Germline CDR1 is LGHNA and CDR2 is YSLEER. Trimming pared 0 bases from V and 0 bases from J, leaving 8 bases between. The CDR3 has 16 residues. This CDR3 is CASSQDALTNTGELFF. CDR3 nucleotide sequence: TGCGCCAGCAGCCAAGATGCACTGACGAACACCGGGGAGCTGTTTTTT.

This chain's CDR3 is CSAGQASTDTQYF. As DNA, the CDR3 is TGCAGCGCTGGACAGGCTAGCACAGATACGCAGTATTTT. The rearrangement links TRBV29-1 to TRBJ2-3, with 7 bases aligning to TRBD1. Germline lookup yields CDR1 SQVTM and CDR2 ANQGSEA. V shed 7 bases, J shed 0 bases, and the junction held 4 bases outside the gene matches. This CDR3 has 13 residues.

The J gene is TRBJ1-3, the V gene TRBV4-3, with D maybe TRBD1 (5 bases). CDR3 length: 17 residues. The V and J ends lost 0 bases and 2 bases respectively, with 14 bases between them. The germline V gene has CDR1 LGHNA and CDR2 YSLEER. The CDR3 sequence: CASSQDGGSSPGNTIYF. The CDR3 DNA follows: TGCGCCAGCAGCCAAGATGGGGGGAGCTCCCCTGGAAACACCATATATTTT.

This clone was recorded only once. V is TRBV5-1 and J is TRBJ2-7; 11 bases are shared with TRBD1. Germline V CDR1 and CDR2: SGHRS, YFSETQ. The CDR3 covers 15 residues. V lost 5 bases, J lost 3 bases, and 7 bases stayed unmatched. CDR3: CASRTGTGGFYEQYF. The CDR3 nucleotides are TGCGCCAGCAGAACCGGGACAGGGGGTTTCTACGAGCAGTACTTC.

This clone was seen a single time. The chain links TRBV25-1 to TRBJ2-2; possibly TRBD1 for D (5 bases). Germline CDR1 MGHDK, CDR2 SYGVNS. Trimming took 8 bases from V and 5 from J, leaving 24 bases between them. This CDR3 has 17 residues. The CDR3 sequence is CASFSTVSGSITGELFF. CDR3 sequence (DNA): TGTGCCAGCTTTTCCACCGTTTCAGGGTCGATTACCGGGGAGCTGTTTTTT. The variable domain in full, with the rest retrieved from reference TRBV25-1 and TRBJ2-2, is EADIYQTPRYLVIGTGKKITLECSQTMGHDKMYWYQQDPGMELHLIHYSYGVNSTEKGDLSSESTVSRIRTEHFPLTLESARPSHTSQYLCASFSTVSGSITGELFFGEGSRLTVL.

J is TRBJ2-1 and V is TRBV7-2, with TRBD1 matching 7 bases. CDR1 is SGHTA, CDR2 FQGNSA, per germline. The CDR3 spans 16 residues. The junction had 4 bases not matched to a gene; V was cut back by 1 base and J by 1 base. The CDR3 nucleotides read TGTGCCAGCAGCTTAGTACAGGGGCTTTCCTACAATGAGCAGTTCTTC. Protein sequence: CASSLVQGLSYNEQFF.

This clone was detected once. The chain joins TRBV3-1 (or the pseudogene TRBV3-2) to TRBJ1-2, with TRBD1 matching over 9 bases. The germline V gene encodes CDR1 LGHDT and CDR2 YNNKEL (reference sequence). The CDR3 totals 14 residues. V lost 4 bases, J lost 8 bases, and 8 bases stayed unmatched. CDR3 residues: CASSPPGQGGGYTF. CDR3 nucleotides: TGTGCCAGCAGCCCACCGGGACAGGGCGGGGGCTACACCTTC.

The chain joins TRBV5-1 to TRBJ1-3; D call uncertain. Germline V gives CDR1 SGHRS, CDR2 YFSETQ. This CDR3 is 16 amino acids long. V was cut by 3 bases and J by 2 bases, with 15 bases left in between. The DNA of the CDR3 is TGCGCCAGCAGCTCATTGAGTGGGAGTGCTGGAAACACCATATATTTT. Protein product: CASSSLSGSAGNTIYF.

This clone occurred once. The V call is TRBV29-1, the J call TRBJ1-4; TRBD1 matches at 11 bases. This CDR3 has 13 amino acids. V shed 6 bases and J 8 bases; nucleotides not matched to a gene: 5. The germline V gene has CDR1 SQVTM and CDR2 ANQGSEA. CDR3 in DNA: TGCAGCGTCCGGACAGGGGGCTTAGAAAAACTGTTTTTT. Amino acids: CSVRTGGLEKLFF. The whole variable domain, filled in from reference TRBV29-1 and TRBJ1-4, reads SAVISQKPSRDICQRGTSLTIQCQVDSQVTMMFWYRQQPGQSLTLIATANQGSEATYESGFVIDKFPISRPNLTFSTLTVSNMSPEDSSIYLCSVRTGGLEKLFFGSGTQLSVL.

V gene TRBV9 combines with J gene TRBJ2-7; TRBD1 matches at 7 bases. This CDR3 has 14 residues. Germline V gives CDR1 SGDLS, CDR2 YYNGEE. The J segment lost 0 bases and the V segment lost 3 bases, leaving 3 bases of the junction unmatched. CDR3 residues: CASSEGQPSYEQYF. For the CDR3, the DNA is TGTGCCAGCAGCGAGGGACAGCCCTCCTACGAGCAGTACTTC.

The CDR3 DNA follows: TGTGCCAGCAGCCCAACCCTAGCGGGGGGTTTAGATACGCAGTATTTT. Translation: CASSPTLAGGLDTQYF. This sequence joins TRBV7-3 and TRBJ2-3; TRBD2 matches 11 bases. The V gene end was trimmed by 5 bases and the J gene end by 5 bases; junction bases not matched to a gene: 9. Germline CDR1 SGHTA, CDR2 FQGTGA. The CDR3 runs 16 residues. Full variable domain (remainder filled in from reference TRBV7-3 and TRBJ2-3): GAGVSQTPSNKVTEKGKYVELRCDPISGHTALYWYRQSLGQGPEFLIYFQGTGAADDSGLPNDRFFAVRPEGSVSTLKIQRTERGDSAVYLCASSPTLAGGLDTQYFGPGTRLTVL.

The J gene is TRBJ2-2, the V gene TRBV5-6; D not resolved. The CDR3 loop spans 15 amino acids. Germline-derived CDR1 and CDR2 are SGHDT and YYEEEE. V lost 0 bases to trimming and J lost 3 bases, with 9 bases between them. The CDR3 reads CASSLDGFDTGELFF. Written as DNA, the CDR3 is TGTGCCAGCAGCTTGGACGGGTTTGACACCGGGGAGCTGTTTTTT.

The chain is built from TRBV11-1 and TRBJ1-5; D might be TRBD1 (5 bases). CDR1 and CDR2 (germline): SGHAT, FQDESV (reference sequence). V was pared by 4 bases and J by 5 bases, with 12 bases between. The CDR3 extends over 14 amino acids. CDR3 residues: CASSSGPGDQPQHF. The CDR3 DNA is TGTGCCAGCAGCTCCGGGCCGGGGGATCAGCCCCAGCATTTT.

The chain combines TRBV6-5 with TRBJ1-4; D remains ambiguous. The germline V and J ends were trimmed by 2 bases and 5 bases, with 6 bases remaining between them. Germline CDR1 is MNHEY and CDR2 is SVGAGI. The CDR3 has 13 residues. The CDR3 spells CASSYVTNEKLFF. The CDR3 DNA reads as TGTGCCAGCAGTTACGTAACAAATGAAAAACTGTTTTTT.

V is TRBV4-2 and J is TRBJ2-2; D might be TRBD2 (6 bases). V lost 1 base, J lost 7 bases, and 13 bases lay in between. Germline V gene data show CDR1 as LGHNA and CDR2 as YNFKEQ. This CDR3 is 15 amino acids long. The CDR3 DNA follows: TGTGCCAGCAGCCAAGCTCCTGCGGGGAACGGGGAGCTGTTTTTT. Translation: CASSQAPAGNGELFF.